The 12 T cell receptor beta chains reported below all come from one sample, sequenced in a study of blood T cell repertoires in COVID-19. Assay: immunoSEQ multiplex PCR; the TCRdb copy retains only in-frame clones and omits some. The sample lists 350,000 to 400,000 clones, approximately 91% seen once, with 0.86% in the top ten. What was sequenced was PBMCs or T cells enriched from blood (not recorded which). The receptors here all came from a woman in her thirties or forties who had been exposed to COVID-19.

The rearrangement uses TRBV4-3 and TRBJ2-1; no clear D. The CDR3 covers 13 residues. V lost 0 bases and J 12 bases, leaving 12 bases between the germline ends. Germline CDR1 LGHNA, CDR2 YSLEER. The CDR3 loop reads CASSQDQASRQFF. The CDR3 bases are TGCGCCAGCAGCCAAGATCAGGCATCGCGGCAGTTCTTC.

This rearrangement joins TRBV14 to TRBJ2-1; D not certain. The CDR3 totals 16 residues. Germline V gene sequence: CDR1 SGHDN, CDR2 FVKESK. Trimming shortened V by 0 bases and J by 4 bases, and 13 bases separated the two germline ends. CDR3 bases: TGTGCCAGCAGCCAAGATCAAGTTTTTACTTACAATGAGCAGTTCTTC. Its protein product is CASSQDQVFTYNEQFF. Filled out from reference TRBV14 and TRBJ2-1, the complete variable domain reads EAGVTQFPSHSVIEKGQTVTLRCDPISGHDNLYWYRRVMGKEIKFLLHFVKESKQDESGMPNNRFLAERTGGTYSTLKVQPAELEDSGVYFCASSQDQVFTYNEQFFGPGTRLTVL.

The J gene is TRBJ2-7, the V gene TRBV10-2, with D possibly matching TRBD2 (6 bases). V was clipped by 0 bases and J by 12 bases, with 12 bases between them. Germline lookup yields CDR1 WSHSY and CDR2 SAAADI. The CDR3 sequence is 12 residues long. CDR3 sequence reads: CASSESEGLRYF. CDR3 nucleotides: TGCGCCAGCAGTGAGTCGGAGGGACTGAGGTACTTC.

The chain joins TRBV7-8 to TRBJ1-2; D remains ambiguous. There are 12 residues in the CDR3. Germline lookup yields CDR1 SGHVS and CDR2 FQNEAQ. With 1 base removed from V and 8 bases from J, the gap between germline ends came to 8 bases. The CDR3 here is CASSLEREGYTF. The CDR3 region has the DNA TGTGCCAGCAGCTTAGAGAGGGAGGGCTACACCTTC.

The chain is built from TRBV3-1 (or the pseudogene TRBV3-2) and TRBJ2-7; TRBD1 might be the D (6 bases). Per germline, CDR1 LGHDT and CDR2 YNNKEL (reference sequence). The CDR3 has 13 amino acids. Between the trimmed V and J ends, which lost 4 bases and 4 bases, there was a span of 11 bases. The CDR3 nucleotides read TGTGCCAGCAGCCGTACAGGGTTGTACGAGCAGTACTTC. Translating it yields CASSRTGLYEQYF.

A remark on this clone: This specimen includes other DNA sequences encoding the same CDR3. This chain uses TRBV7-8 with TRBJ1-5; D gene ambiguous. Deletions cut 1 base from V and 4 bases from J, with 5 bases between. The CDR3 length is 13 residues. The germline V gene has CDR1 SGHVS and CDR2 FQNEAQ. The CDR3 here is CASSLDLNQPQHF. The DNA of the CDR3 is TGTGCCAGCAGCTTAGACTTGAATCAGCCCCAGCATTTT.

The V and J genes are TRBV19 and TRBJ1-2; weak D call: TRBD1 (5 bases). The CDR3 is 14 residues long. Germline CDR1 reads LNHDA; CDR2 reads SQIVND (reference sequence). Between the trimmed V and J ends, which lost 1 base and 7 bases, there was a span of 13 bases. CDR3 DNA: TGTGCCAGTAGTATAGGACAGCCCTGGGGTGGCTACACCTTC. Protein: CASSIGQPWGGYTF. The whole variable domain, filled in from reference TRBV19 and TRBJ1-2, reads DGGITQSPKYLFRKEGQNVTLSCEQNLNHDAMYWYRQDPGQGLRLIYYSQIVNDFQKGDIAEGYSVSREKKESFPLTVTSAQKNPTAFYLCASSIGQPWGGYTFGSGTRLTVV.

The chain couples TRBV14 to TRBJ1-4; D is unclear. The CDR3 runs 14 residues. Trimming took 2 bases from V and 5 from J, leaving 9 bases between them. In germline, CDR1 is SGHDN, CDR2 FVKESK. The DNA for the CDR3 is TGTGCCAGCAGCCAACCGGGGTTGAATGAAAAACTGTTTTTT. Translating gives CASSQPGLNEKLFF.

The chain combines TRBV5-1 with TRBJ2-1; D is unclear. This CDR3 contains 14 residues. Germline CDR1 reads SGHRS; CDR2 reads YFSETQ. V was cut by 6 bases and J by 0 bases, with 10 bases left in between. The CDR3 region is CASTHGLSYNEQFF. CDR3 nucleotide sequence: TGCGCCAGCACTCACGGTCTCTCCTACAATGAGCAGTTCTTC.

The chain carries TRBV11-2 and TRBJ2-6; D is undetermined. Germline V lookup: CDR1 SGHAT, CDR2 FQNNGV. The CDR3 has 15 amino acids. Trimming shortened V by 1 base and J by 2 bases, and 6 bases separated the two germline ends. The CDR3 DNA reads TGTGCCAGCAGCTTAGCTGGGCCTGGGGCCAACGTCCTGACTTTC. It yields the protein CASSLAGPGANVLTF. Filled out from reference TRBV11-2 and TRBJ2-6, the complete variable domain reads EAGVAQSPRYKIIEKRQSVAFWCNPISGHATLYWYQQILGQGPKLLIQFQNNGVVDDSQLPKDRFSAERLKGVDSTLKIQPAKLEDSAVYLCASSLAGPGANVLTFGAGSRLTVL.

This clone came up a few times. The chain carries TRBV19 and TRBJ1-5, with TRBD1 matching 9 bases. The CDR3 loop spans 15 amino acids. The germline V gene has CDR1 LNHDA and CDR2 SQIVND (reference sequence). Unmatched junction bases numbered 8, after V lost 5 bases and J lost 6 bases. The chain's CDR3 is CASSSRDRVAQPQHF. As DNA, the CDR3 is TGTGCCAGTAGTTCCCGGGACAGGGTCGCTCAGCCCCAGCATTTT.

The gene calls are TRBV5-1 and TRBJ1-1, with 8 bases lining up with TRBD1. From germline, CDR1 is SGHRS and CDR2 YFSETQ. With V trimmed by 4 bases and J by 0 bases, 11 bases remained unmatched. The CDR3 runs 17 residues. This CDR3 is CASSPYYGTGLNTEAFF. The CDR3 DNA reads TGCGCCAGCAGCCCCTATTACGGGACAGGATTGAACACTGAAGCTTTCTTT.